This T cell receptor beta chain was sequenced in a study of T cell responses to AZD1222 COVID-19 vaccine (dated by TCRdb to the early 2020s). In the study overall: A total of roughly 240 trial participants underwent TCR sequencing, of whom 207 received two doses of AZD1222 and about 26 received two doses of the MenACWY control vaccine. Trial participants were enrolled by age into subgroups of 18-55, 56-69 and 70-plus years, and around 150, 28 and 57 TCR-sequenced participants, respectively, were included in these subgroups.

The time point label, read with the paper, signifies: baseline before first vaccination. What this sample's treatment or condition label stands for: meningococcal conjugate vaccine given as trial control. Vaccinee samples came from UK trials COV001 and COV002, including a single-blind randomized controlled phase 2/3 trial of AZD1222 (ChAdOx1 nCoV-19) in healthy adults. Trial participant PBMC samples were collected at day 0 and day 28 after the second dose for TCRbeta chain sequencing. This clone was seen only a few times. It has no known antigen specificity. No base quality values were provided; no much bigger clone lies one nucleotide off. The paper as a whole reports these results and caveats: CD4 TCRs associated with the vaccine covered the entire spike protein, and the dominant responses were in regions 160-218 and 743-854. Reportedly, close to half of the unique spike-specific TCRs recognized epitopes lying outside the regions that are mutated in the B.1.351 and B.1.1.7 variants. Conclusions about previously exposed vaccinees are limited, since just a handful of AZD1222 recipients were seropositive for SARS-CoV-2 at baseline. In the small 56-69-year group, the increase in depth fell short of significance, most likely because of low power. Because no day 14 peak-response samples were available, repertoires were characterized only after the peak T cell response. After two AZD1222 doses, both the breadth and the depth of spike-specific TCRs were significantly higher than at day 0 and than in MenACWY recipients. Participants were mostly white British and included more females than males, and it was suggested by the authors that clonal diversity may have been underestimated.

After removal of 5 bases from V and 5 bases from J, the junction retains 7 bases not matched to a gene. Reading from cysteine to phenylalanine, the CDR3 counts 15 amino acids. The only DNA kept is the CDR3, 45 bases in frame from the first base. The germline V gene supplies CDR1 SGHVS and CDR2 FNYEAQ. The CDR3 regions of human TCRbeta chains were analyzed by immunosequencing. The source study handled its data this way. Repertoire TCRs were matched against a reference library of SARS-CoV-2-specific TCRs generated with the MIRA antigen-specificity platform. Breadth was defined as the fraction of unique TCRs that were SARS-CoV-2-associated. Depth was defined as the fraction of total T cells that were SARS-CoV-2-associated. Using the MIRA data, each spike-specific TCR was assigned both to the spike region to which the TCR was reactive and to a CD4 or CD8 class. Log10-transformed breadth and depth values were compared by one-way ANOVA with Sidak's multiple comparisons tests. Entries here come from immuneACCESS through TCRdb and include only in-frame sequences with V and J called. Some clones fail to appear in such tables; in the studies checked, an unresolved V gene covers under half of the shortfall, and the cause of the remainder is unknown. The V and J calls and clone size are taken from that table; D and trimming were inferred from the DNA. The sample table contains 100,000 to 150,000 clones; only one count was recorded for 90% of them. Of the sample, roughly 4.4% is held by the ten largest clones.

The sequence derives from an adult in good health. The chain links TRBV7-6 with TRBJ1-5; TRBD1 lines up with 9 middle nucleotides. Sequenced material: peripheral blood, taken on day 0 of MenACWY control vaccination. The DNA sequence is as follows: TGTGCCAGCAGCCCCACAGGGGGCGGCTATCAGCCCCAGCATTTT. Its amino acids are CASSPTGGGYQPQHF.